The present TCR beta chain was sequenced within a study of cytotoxic CD8 clonotypes in ibrutinib-treated CLL. Study-level background: Among the patients, around 10 presented as relapsed/refractory and roughly 14 as treatment-naive; some 17 showed unmutated IGHV.

Points from the study as a whole: Lymph node repertoires were not studied, and sampling times were unmatched. Clonality at baseline surpassed age-matched healthy donors and tracked circulating CD8+ T-cell counts.

The protocol was immunoSEQ multiplex PCR, while the TCRdb copy is restricted to in-frame clones and leaves out a portion. The sample contains some 310,000 clones, 80% of which appear only once. TCR beta libraries used about 2 micrograms of genomic DNA from cryopreserved PBMCs. This clone was counted a single time. No antigen is known for it. The junction had 4 bases not matched to a gene; V was cut back by 5 bases and J by 9 bases. The CDR3 sequence is 13 residues long. Germline V gene lookup returns CDR1 SGHDN and CDR2 FVKESK. The sequencing used PBMCs, collected before ibrutinib treatment. This chain joins TRBV14 and TRBJ2-1; 10 bases fit TRBD2. The clonotype comes from a human donor with chronic lymphocytic leukemia. CDR3 nucleotide sequence: TGTGCCAGCAGCAATAGCGGGAGGCCTGAGCAGTTCTTC. Encoded protein: CASSNSGRPEQFF.